These T cell receptor beta chains were read from a single sample in a study of CXCR3-negative and CXCR3-positive naive CD8 T cells. TCRdb reprocessed the 5' RACE reads and stores each CDR3 protein as one record, lacking DNA. The specimen's table records 100,000 or so distinct CDR3 sequences. The sample was naive CXCR3- CD8+ T cells from blood. The source is a human donor in good health. Some clones in this sample may be carry-over from other donors' samples. Each CDR3 is given with its conserved first and last residue.

j_call v_call cdr3_aa
TRBJ2-1 TRBV27 CASTPGGIFEQFF
TRBJ2-1 TRBV5-6 CASSFGTGTNEQFF
TRBJ1-2 TRBV6-2/TRBV6-3 CASSYTQRTPGIYGYTF
TRBJ2-1 TRBV4-3 CASSQKDTSSYNEQFF
TRBJ2-3 TRBV7-3 CASRRGGGTDTQYF
TRBJ2-4 TRBV4-3 CASSQGAASTKNIQYF
TRBJ2-2 TRBV11-1 CASSLLSGELFF
TRBJ2-3 TRBV28 CASSLGRGGTDTQYF
TRBJ2-2 TRBV3-1 CASSQTGTAGELFF
TRBJ2-7 TRBV4-3 CASSQDSGGGSYEQYF
TRBJ2-2 TRBV28 CASSLPDSGSNTGELFF
TRBJ1-5 TRBV6-5 CASSHQGFDQPQHF
TRBJ1-2 TRBV12-3/TRBV12-4 CASSSGTVYGYTF
TRBJ1-5 TRBV19 CASSEEGYSNQPQHF
TRBJ2-1 TRBV7-2 CASSLGVPGEQFF
TRBJ2-1 TRBV6-5 CASSSGTSGGKAQFF
TRBJ2-2 TRBV4-3 CASSPDLAGVYTGELFF
TRBJ2-1 TRBV6-2/TRBV6-3 CASSLPGEPRGEFF
TRBJ1-5 TRBV12-5 CASGFGGHQPQHF
TRBJ2-2 TRBV6-5 CASSTLDSTGELFF